This record covers a single T cell receptor beta chain. This receptor's antigen is unknown. Qualities for individual bases were not recorded, and no much larger clone is one base off. The data are from a study of regulatory T cells in long-lasting Graves disease (dated by TCRdb to the early 2020s). About the investigation overall: Persistent Graves' disease meant more than 5 years of antithyroid drug treatment with TSH receptor autoantibodies that stayed positive. Antithyroid drugs had been taken for about 10.3 years on average by persistent Graves' disease patients in the clinical cohort. The study took place in China and was registered as a clinical trial. This study used TCR sequencing and RNA sequencing of peripheral blood to compare persistent Graves' disease patients against newly diagnosed Graves' disease patients. A total of some 35 samples underwent TCR sequencing, from around 13 patients with persistent Graves' disease and 20 or so patients with newly diagnosed Graves' disease. Broader findings and caveats from the paper: Only the TCR beta chain was sequenced and analyzed. Peripheral blood alone was examined, since thyroid tissue, which constituted the primary lesion, could not be accessed. Compared with newly diagnosed patients, patients with persistent Graves' disease had lower TCR Shannon entropy and fewer highly expanded clones, which suggests clonal expansion. As a limitation, the authors acknowledged that the small sample size may reduce accuracy. A larger number of public clonotypes was shared among persistent patients (approximately 3,000) than among newly diagnosed patients (around 870). Persistent disease showed preferential use of TRBV28, TRBJ1-2 and TRBJ2-5, whereas newly diagnosed disease favored TRBV20-1 and TRBJ2-1.

Cut back by 1 base and 4 bases, the V and J ends lie 11 bases apart. The CDR3 spans 15 residues, from the cysteine through the phenylalanine. The sequence is cut down to CDR3 DNA, 45 bases in frame from base 1. The germline V gene specifies SNHLY as CDR1 and FYNNEI as CDR2. What the time point label conveys for this sample: persistent/refractory GD, antithyroid drugs over 5 years with positive TRAb. RNA was extracted from PBMCs in TRIzol for both TCR sequencing and RNA sequencing. Graves' disease was diagnosed according to American Thyroid Association guidelines. Patients for the study were recruited at an endocrinology department in Xi'an, China. Each patient gave approximately 10 milliliters of peripheral blood, collected in an EDTA anticoagulant tube. Ficoll Paque Plus density gradient separation was used to isolate PBMCs, and no further T cell sorting was done. An Agilent 2100 Bioanalyzer and agarose gel were used to check RNA quality, while a NanoDrop 2000 measured RNA concentration.

The library relied on multiplex PCR. Sequencer: Illumina HiSeq 4000. CDR3 regions were amplified by Arm-PCR with iRepertoire HTBI primers to construct TCR beta libraries. Before sequencing, the PCR products underwent gel purification. From the authors' description of their analysis: Across samples, 55 to 80 TRBV and 13 to 15 TRBJ segments were identified and used for gene usage analysis of CDR3 amino acid clonotypes. COPE and FqMerger were used to merge the filtered high-quality paired reads into contigs. Contigs were aligned with BLAST to IMGT TRBV, TRBD and TRBJ reference genes, and CDR3 was defined per IMGT. Any clonotype with a frequency above 0.1% was counted as a highly expanded clone. Shannon entropy served as the measure of repertoire diversity, while the Gini coefficient captured V-J evenness. A clonotype found in more than one individual was treated as public. Using fastp at Q25 and MiXCR, TCRdb reprocessed the public reads and kept productive beta chains. Every CDR3 protein is listed once, alongside the most common genes and DNA of its rows. The V and J calls and clone size are TCRdb's, not the authors'. In this sample the table shows 390,000 or so distinct CDR3 sequences, roughly 20% of which occur a single time. The top ten clonotypes cover 25% to 30% of the sample.

The sequence is built from TRBV2 and TRBJ2-1; perhaps TRBD2 is the D gene, with 5 bases matching. Sequences were derived from peripheral blood mononuclear cells (PBMCs), sampled when the disease was refractory, from a patient treated with antithyroid drugs. The receptor was isolated from a woman between 40 and 50 years old with Graves disease. Donor details come from another sample of the same person, matched by shared clones. The DNA is as follows: TGTGCCAGCAGTGAAGAGGTGCTAGCATACAATGAGCAGTTCTTC. The encoded protein is CASSEEVLAYNEQFF.